Sequencing of this T cell receptor (beta chain) was carried out in a study of blood T cell repertoires in COVID-19. Study background: The study drew acute and convalescent COVID-19 samples from the United States, Italy and Spain.

Authors' processing steps: It was from reference gene primer amplification that nucleated cell counts were estimated. Sequenced by immunoSEQ multiplex PCR; TCRdb stores in-frame clones only, minus some. From that table come the V and J calls and clone size; the DNA was used to work out D and trimming. The table includes roughly 180,000 clones, around 80% detected once. Living in about 25 US areas, the participants were between about 18 and 90 years of age. Researchers sorted participants into cohorts using their self-reported clinical history. CDR1 is ENHRY, CDR2 SYGVKD, per germline. The CDR3 covers 15 residues. With 10 bases removed from V and 8 bases from J, the gap between germline ends came to 26 bases.

The specimen sequenced was PBMCs or T cells enriched from blood (not recorded which). The receptor comes from a man aged 50-60 years who had recovered from COVID-19. The chain employs TRBV10-3 and TRBJ1-2, with D possibly matching TRBD1 (5 bases). CDR3 sequence (DNA): TGTGCCACATGGGGCCAAGCAGGGAGGAGGACGGGCTACACCTTC. Its protein is CATWGQAGRRTGYTF.